This T cell receptor (beta chain) is drawn from a study of T cell repertoires in cytomegalovirus infection. Germline V CDR1 and CDR2: MNHEY, SVGAGI. This CDR3 has 16 residues. V gave up 0 bases and J gave up 1 base, with 9 bases separating them. MiXCR was run by TCRdb on the reads, yielding one entry per CDR3 protein. The repertoire holds some 900,000 distinct CDR3 sequences, with over 25% as singletons. This clonotype appeared a few times. What it binds is unknown. Here the sequenced sample was cultured CD8+ T cells from PBMCs, taken from culture after CMV antigen stimulation. The chain joins TRBV6-5 to TRBJ2-2; possibly TRBD1 for D (6 bases). The TCR was taken from a human donor in good health (CMV status not recorded). Some clones in this sample may be carry-over from other donors' samples. The CDR3 sequence: CASSYSSQGNTGELFF. CDR3 nucleotide sequence: TGTGCCAGCAGTTACTCGTCACAGGGGAACACCGGGGAGCTGTTTTTT.